This T cell receptor beta chain was identified in a study of early T cells in non-severe SARS-CoV-2 infection. Study-wide points: Using VDJdb, the matching emphasized anti-spike CD8 responses while missing private and CD4 specificities.

Each CDR3 protein is one row after TCRdb ran MiXCR on the 5' RACE reads. The repertoire holds 50,000 or so distinct CDR3 sequences, 13% seen once, with roughly 10% in the top ten. This clonotype was counted only a few times. Its cognate antigen is unknown. The V gene's germline CDR1 is MNHEY and CDR2 SVGAGI. V dropped 10 bases and J dropped 5; count of bases not matched to a gene: 11. This CDR3 comprises 14 residues. Sequenced input: whole blood. The chain joins TRBV6-5 to TRBJ1-1; TRBD1 matches at 9 bases. This TCR was recovered from an adult who was a healthcare worker with PCR-confirmed SARS-CoV-2 infection or an uninfected control (not recorded which). CDR3 sequence (DNA): TGTGCCACCAAACGAGGACAGGGGTTGACTGAAGCTTTCTTT. Translation gives CATKRGQGLTEAFF.